A selection of T cell receptor beta chains follows, all from one sample in a study of OX40 agonist ivuxolimab in advanced cancers. Clones were sequenced by immunoSEQ multiplex PCR, and TCRdb holds only the in-frame ones, with some missing. The data show roughly 80,000 clones, with about 86% seen just once and approximately 1.7% held by the top ten. The starting material was CD4+ or CD8+ T cells sorted from blood, obtained in a trial of the OX40 agonist ivuxolimab. The receptors shown here come from an adult with an advanced solid tumor such as melanoma, head and neck, liver or kidney cancer. Both conserved end residues are part of each CDR3. Fields, in order: D gene, J gene, clone size, V gene, CDR3 protein, CDR3 DNA. The D gene is left open where the match is weak. Rows give clone size only sometimes, using once, few, many, or a class for an expanded clone.

TRBD1 | TRBJ1-3 | few | TRBV5-1 | CASSSRGDSGNTIYF | TGCGCCAGCAGCTCCAGGGGGGACTCTGGAAACACCATATATTTT
NA | TRBJ1-4 | NA | TRBV19 | CASSRGGPVGNEKLFF | TGTGCCAGTAGTAGGGGAGGGCCCGTCGGTAATGAAAAACTGTTTTTT
NA | TRBJ2-7 | NA | TRBV28 | CASSFSSFWSGVNEQYF | TGTGCCAGCAGTTTTTCCTCATTTTGGTCTGGGGTTAACGAGCAGTACTTC
TRBD1 | TRBJ2-7 | NA | TRBV9 | CASSLGGQVPYEQYF | TGTGCCAGCAGCCTGGGGGGACAGGTCCCCTACGAGCAGTACTTC
TRBD2 | TRBJ2-5 | once | TRBV6-1 | CASNQAGAWETQYF | TGTGCCAGCAACCAAGCGGGGGCTTGGGAGACCCAGTACTTC
NA | TRBJ2-3 | NA | TRBV7-9 | CASSVRGSLGTDTQYF | TGTGCCAGCAGCGTGCGGGGCTCTTTGGGCACAGATACGCAGTATTTT
NA | TRBJ1-3 | NA | TRBV7-2 | CASSNNRDGNTIYF | TGTGCCAGCAGCAATAACAGGGATGGAAACACCATATATTTT
NA | TRBJ2-1 | NA | TRBV7-2 | CASSPSRGYNEQFF | TGTGCCAGCAGCCCTAGCCGGGGCTACAATGAGCAGTTCTTC
NA | TRBJ2-7 | NA | TRBV5-1 | CASSLGAGATYEQYF | TGCGCCAGCAGCTTGGGGGCGGGGGCGACCTACGAGCAGTACTTC
NA | TRBJ1-4 | NA | TRBV6-1 | CASTIVATNEKLFF | TGTGCCAGCACGATCGTTGCAACTAATGAAAAACTGTTTTTT
NA | TRBJ1-2 | NA | TRBV7-3 | CASSDAAGSNYGYTF | TGTGCCAGCAGCGACGCCGCAGGGTCGAACTATGGCTACACCTTC
NA | TRBJ2-2 | NA | TRBV28 | CASLGAGEGTGELFF | TGTGCCAGCCTGGGGGCCGGAGAAGGCACCGGGGAGCTGTTTTTT
TRBD1 | TRBJ1-4 | NA | TRBV7-2 | CASSSGTANEKLFF | TGTGCCAGCAGCTCCGGGACAGCTAATGAAAAACTGTTTTTT
NA | TRBJ2-2 | NA | TRBV28 | CASSLRGASNTGELFF | TGTGCCAGCAGTCTAAGGGGGGCATCGAACACCGGGGAGCTGTTTTTT
TRBD1 | TRBJ2-7 | NA | TRBV7-2 | CASSLGQGATYEQYF | TGTGCCAGCAGCTTGGGACAGGGGGCGACGTACGAGCAGTACTTC
TRBD1 | TRBJ2-5 | few | TRBV7-2 | CASSLMKGGDGETQYF | TGTGCCAGCAGCTTAATGAAAGGGGGCGATGGGGAGACCCAGTACTTC
TRBD2 | TRBJ2-1 | few | TRBV9 | CASSVGSGGYNEQFF | TGTGCCAGCAGCGTAGGTAGCGGGGGTTACAATGAGCAGTTCTTC
NA | TRBJ1-5 | NA | TRBV19 | CASSPASGRDNQPQHF | TGTGCCAGTAGCCCGGCCTCGGGGAGGGACAATCAGCCCCAGCATTTT
NA | TRBJ2-7 | NA | TRBV27 | CASSRFGQGSYEQYF | TGTGCCAGCAGTCGATTTGGGCAGGGCTCCTACGAGCAGTACTTC
NA | TRBJ1-6 | NA | TRBV4-3 | CASSQEGRGNSPLHF | TGCGCCAGCAGCCAAGAGGGGAGGGGGAATTCACCCCTCCACTTT
TRBD2 | TRBJ2-1 | few | TRBV7-2 | CASSPLAGQNNEQFF | TGTGCCAGCAGCCCTCTAGCGGGACAAAACAATGAGCAGTTCTTC
NA | TRBJ1-1 | once | TRBV30 | CAWSPINRRNTEAFF | TGTGCCTGGAGCCCGATCAACAGGAGGAACACTGAAGCTTTCTTT
TRBD1 | TRBJ2-7 | NA | TRBV19 | CASSIRDRVSALHEQYF | TGTGCCAGTAGTATCCGGGACAGGGTAAGTGCCCTCCACGAGCAGTACTTC
NA | TRBJ1-2 | NA | TRBV9 | CASSVDLTAYGYTF | TGTGCCAGCAGCGTAGATTTGACAGCTTATGGCTACACCTTC
TRBD2 | TRBJ2-5 | NA | TRBV6-1 | CASSASIGLAGMRETQYF | TGTGCCAGCAGTGCATCTATCGGGCTAGCGGGGATGAGGGAGACCCAGTACTTC